Included here is one TCR beta chain sequence, with context. The clone's antigen remains unknown. Within one base of it there is no much larger clone, and no base qualities were kept. This sample is drawn from a study of cytotoxic CD8 clonotypes in ibrutinib-treated CLL (dated by TCRdb to the early 2020s). About the investigation overall: The cohort included roughly 15 treatment-naive and 11 to 12 relapsed/refractory patients; roughly 17 were IGHV unmutated. Samples averaged approximately 250,000 productive templates and 90,000 to 95,000 productive rearrangements. Response samples were obtained after a median of about 13 months of treatment, with a range of about 6 to 40 months. Cryopreserved peripheral blood mononuclear cells were obtained before treatment, at response, and at either sustained remission or disease progression. Every sample from remission and from progressive disease was obtained while the patients were still on ibrutinib. Longitudinal samples were obtainable from 26 of the 86 participants in the trial. Responses were partial in roughly 24 patients and complete in 2; after median about 5.5 years follow-up, about 14 stayed in remission and some twelve progressed.

A MiSeq instrument was used for deep resolution sequencing, which targeted depths ranging from 1 in 1 million up to 1 in 200,000 T cells, with coverage averaging 10x for each clonotype. The immunoSEQ hsTCRB Kit was used to generate TCR beta libraries. The authors processed their data as follows. The data were analyzed with ImmunoSEQ Analyzer and ImmunoSEQ Data Assistant, and V, D and J gene assignments followed IMGT definitions. Clonality, which ranges from 0 to 1, was calculated as one minus the normalized Shannon entropy of productive rearrangement frequencies. Public clonotype analysis was restricted to overrepresented clonotypes comprising at least 0.05% of each patient's repertoire. Some 14 age-matched healthy donor repertoires from immuneACCESS served as clonality controls. As stored in TCRdb, this immuneACCESS dataset retains in-frame rearrangements with V and J assigned. A fraction of the clones does not appear; measured against another copy, unresolved V genes explain less than half of the discrepancy, and the remainder lacks a known reason. V and J calls and clone size are copied from that table; D and trimming were computed from the DNA. The sample data list 52,000 or so clones, and around 78% of these were observed just once. Together, the top ten hold around 21% of the sample.

What the work shows at the level of the full study, not this receptor alone: Clonality rose at ibrutinib response, remained stable during sustained remission, and dropped back toward baseline at progression. Sustained-remission and progressing patients did not have matched sampling times, and lymph node repertoires were not examined. Public clonotypes were rare and either shrank or stayed stable during treatment, and the rise in clonality at ibrutinib response reflected expansion of private clonotypes. Baseline clonality exceeded that of age-matched healthy donors and correlated strongly with circulating CD8+ T-cell counts.

The sample's time point, from its label and the paper: approximately 2 years on ibrutinib. Roughly 2 micrograms of genomic DNA were extracted from cryopreserved PBMCs for TCR beta library preparation. Longitudinal blood samples from CLL patients on ibrutinib monotherapy underwent high-throughput TCR beta sequencing. The patients took part in an open-label, single-center phase 2 trial of ibrutinib monotherapy. Taken from the germline V gene, the CDR1 and CDR2 loops are SNHLY and FYNNEI. Germline trimming: 0 bases from V, 5 bases from J; junction bases outside gene matches: 13. CDR3 length: 20 amino acids, cysteine to phenylalanine. The sequence is cut down to CDR3 DNA, 60 bases in frame from base 1.

The chain was built from TRBV2 and TRBJ2-2; 12 middle bases align to TRBD2. Sequenced material: PBMCs, taken after 24 months of ibrutinib treatment. The clonotype comes from a human donor with chronic lymphocytic leukemia. The DNA is TGTGCCAGCAGTGAAGCGCGAGGGGGCCTAGCGGGAGGGCGTACCGGGGAGCTGTTTTTT. Translated, this is CASSEARGGLAGGRTGELFF. With the rest looked up from the reference TRBV2 and TRBJ2-2 genes rather than sequenced, the full variable domain is EPEVTQTPSHQVTQMGQEVILRCVPISNHLYFYWYRQILGQKVEFLVSFYNNEISEKSEIFDDQFSVERPDGSNFTLKIRSTKLEDSAMYFCASSEARGGLAGGRTGELFFGEGSRLTVL.